The rows below give T cell receptor beta chains drawn from one sample of a study of blood T cell repertoires in COVID-19. Libraries were prepared by immunoSEQ multiplex PCR; TCRdb keeps only in-frame clonotypes and omits some of them. This repertoire shows about 290,000 clones, about 82% found once; its top ten account for approximately 4.1%. The sequenced sample was peripheral blood. The source of these receptors is a woman between 50 and 59 years old with active or convalescent COVID-19. Each CDR3 is given with its conserved first and last residue. Fields, in order: clone size, J gene, V gene, D gene, CDR3 DNA, CDR3 protein. A D gene is named only where the DNA matches it firmly. Clone size is shown for a subset of rows, as once, few, many or a class of expanded clone.

abundance: few; j_gene: TRBJ2-3; v_gene: TRBV7-9; d_gene: TRBD2; CDR3nt: TGTGCCAGCAGCCCCGGACTAGCGGGCCGGGATACGCAGTATTTT; CDR3aa: CASSPGLAGRDTQYF
abundance: -; j_gene: TRBJ1-1; v_gene: TRBV10-1; d_gene: -; CDR3nt: TGCGCCAGCAGTGAGTCAATCCGGGACACTGAAGCTTTCTTT; CDR3aa: CASSESIRDTEAFF
abundance: -; j_gene: TRBJ1-1; v_gene: TRBV2; d_gene: TRBD1; CDR3nt: TGTGCCAACAGACAGGGGGCGGAGAACACTGAAGCTTTCTTT; CDR3aa: CANRQGAENTEAFF
abundance: -; j_gene: TRBJ2-3; v_gene: TRBV6-6; d_gene: TRBD2; CDR3nt: TGTGCCAGCAGTCCCTCAGGGGCGGGAGGCCCCACAGATACGCAGTATTTT; CDR3aa: CASSPSGAGGPTDTQYF
abundance: few; j_gene: TRBJ2-3; v_gene: TRBV4-1; d_gene: -; CDR3nt: TGCGCCAGCAGCCACCTGGGGGGACCGACAGATACGCAGTATTTT; CDR3aa: CASSHLGGPTDTQYF
abundance: -; j_gene: TRBJ2-7; v_gene: TRBV5-8; d_gene: TRBD2; CDR3nt: TGTGCCAGCAGCTTGTTCCAAGGGGCTAGCGGGAGGGACGAGCAGTACTTC; CDR3aa: CASSLFQGASGRDEQYF
abundance: -; j_gene: TRBJ1-5; v_gene: TRBV11-2; d_gene: -; CDR3nt: TGTGCCAGCAGCTTATTACAGGCTCAGCCCCAGCATTTT; CDR3aa: CASSLLQAQPQHF
abundance: -; j_gene: TRBJ2-3; v_gene: TRBV28; d_gene: -; CDR3nt: TGTGCCAGCACCCTGGACACTCATCAGTCAACAGATACGCAGTATTTT; CDR3aa: CASTLDTHQSTDTQYF
abundance: once; j_gene: TRBJ2-1; v_gene: TRBV5-5; d_gene: TRBD1; CDR3nt: TGTGCCAGCAGCCGTTACAGGGGCCGTTCCTACAATGAGCAGTTCTTC; CDR3aa: CASSRYRGRSYNEQFF
abundance: -; j_gene: TRBJ2-1; v_gene: TRBV5-6; d_gene: -; CDR3nt: TGTGCCAGCAGCATCCTAAGTATTGAGCAGTTCTTC; CDR3aa: CASSILSIEQFF
abundance: -; j_gene: TRBJ2-1; v_gene: TRBV19; d_gene: TRBD2; CDR3nt: TGTGCCAGTAGCCCTGGGGTAGCGGGAGTCAATGAGCAGTTCTTC; CDR3aa: CASSPGVAGVNEQFF
abundance: once; j_gene: TRBJ1-2; v_gene: TRBV18; d_gene: TRBD1; CDR3nt: TGTGCCAGCTCACCTGGACAGGGAGGGAATGGCTACACCTTC; CDR3aa: CASSPGQGGNGYTF